This section outlines one T cell receptor (beta chain) sequence together with its context. The data were produced by immunoSEQ multiplex PCR, yet TCRdb's version contains in-frame clones alone and is incomplete. The data show hundreds of thousands of clones, over 75% seen once. The source of the sample is a study of shared T cell receptors in the human thymus. These records were also assigned to another study, of human thymus T cells. From that report: Corrective cardiac surgery supplied the resected thymus tissue.

The sample comprised thymocytes. The clonotype was recovered from a boy under two years old with a congenital heart defect.

CDR3 nucleotide sequence: TGTGCCAGCAGTTTCGGCTCAGGGGGTATTGAAAAACTGTTTTTT. It encodes CASSFGSGGIEKLFF. V and J are TRBV27 and TRBJ1-4; TRBD1 aligns across 7 bases. Losses at the gene ends were 3 bases for V and 7 bases for J; bases not matched to a gene: 8. Germline V CDR1 and CDR2: MNHEY, SMNVEV (reference sequence). This CDR3 contains 15 residues.